The rows below give T cell receptor beta chains drawn from one sample of a study of Graves' ophthalmopathy and Graves' hyperthyroidism. TCRdb redid the calling of the multiplex PCR reads with MiXCR, one entry per CDR3 protein. The sample records roughly 1.1 million distinct CDR3 sequences, about 35% being singletons. Sequenced input: peripheral blood or thyroid tissue (not recorded which). The receptor set was obtained from an adult man with Graves' hyperthyroidism. The CDR3 runs from the conserved cysteine through the conserved F or W. Fields, in order: V gene, J gene, clone size, D gene, CDR3 DNA, CDR3 protein. The D gene is left open where the match is weak. Not all rows give a size; the values are once, few, many and, for expanded clones, a class.

v_gene: TRBV20-1
j_gene: TRBJ1-4
abundance: many
d_gene: -
CDR3nt: TGCAGTGCTACCCCTCCACTGGACAGTAATTGGAGAGCAACTAATGAAAAACTGTTTTTT
CDR3aa: CSATPPLDSNWRATNEKLFF

v_gene: TRBV3-1
j_gene: TRBJ1-2
abundance: -
d_gene: -
CDR3nt: TGTGCCAGCAGCCAAGTTCAGCAGGTCCCCTATGGCTACACCTTC
CDR3aa: CASSQVQQVPYGYTF

v_gene: TRBV2
j_gene: TRBJ2-7
abundance: -
d_gene: TRBD1
CDR3nt: TGTGCCAGCAGTGAAGCGGGACAGCTCGAGCAGTACTTC
CDR3aa: CASSEAGQLEQYF

v_gene: TRBV5-1
j_gene: TRBJ1-2
abundance: -
d_gene: -
CDR3nt: TGCGCCAGCAGCTCCGGGGACAATGATAACTATGGCTACACCTTC
CDR3aa: CASSSGDNDNYGYTF

v_gene: TRBV10-3
j_gene: TRBJ1-6
abundance: many
d_gene: TRBD1
CDR3nt: TGTGCCATCAGAACAGGGGACACATCACCCCTCCACTTT
CDR3aa: CAIRTGDTSPLHF

v_gene: TRBV7-8
j_gene: TRBJ2-3
abundance: -
d_gene: -
CDR3nt: TGTGCCGGCAGCCACCGGAAGGGCGTTGATCCCCAGTATTTT
CDR3aa: CAGSHRKGVDPQYF

v_gene: TRBV7-2
j_gene: TRBJ1-2
abundance: -
d_gene: -
CDR3nt: TGTGCCAGCAGCTCTATCACAGGGATTGGTGGCTACACCTTC
CDR3aa: CASSSITGIGGYTF

v_gene: TRBV7-9
j_gene: TRBJ2-7
abundance: many
d_gene: -
CDR3nt: TGTGCCAGCAGCTCCGACAGACAAAGTAGCTACGAGCAGTACTTC
CDR3aa: CASSSDRQSSYEQYF

v_gene: TRBV11-2
j_gene: TRBJ1-1
abundance: many
d_gene: -
CDR3nt: TGTGCCAGCAGGATCTCAGGGTTTGTGGGCACTGAAGCTTTCTTT
CDR3aa: CASRISGFVGTEAFF

v_gene: TRBV10-3
j_gene: TRBJ1-1
abundance: -
d_gene: -
CDR3nt: TGTGCCGTCCGGTGGATTACAGGGAAGAACACTGAAGCTTTCTTT
CDR3aa: CAVRWITGKNTEAFF

v_gene: TRBV12-3/TRBV12-4
j_gene: TRBJ2-7
abundance: many
d_gene: TRBD1
CDR3nt: TGTGCCAGCAGTCAACAGGGGCATCGGGACCAGTACTTC
CDR3aa: CASSQQGHRDQYF

v_gene: TRBV15
j_gene: TRBJ1-3
abundance: many
d_gene: -
CDR3nt: TGTGCCACCAGCAGAGATACGGCCGGGGGGAAGCTGGGTCGCAACACCATATATTTT
CDR3aa: CATSRDTAGGKLGRNTIYF

v_gene: TRBV20-1
j_gene: TRBJ2-7
abundance: -
d_gene: TRBD2
CDR3nt: TGCAGTGCTAGGGCTACTAGCGGGCACAACTACGAGCAGTACTTC
CDR3aa: CSARATSGHNYEQYF

v_gene: TRBV29-1
j_gene: TRBJ2-2
abundance: -
d_gene: TRBD2
CDR3nt: TGCAGCGTGGGGAGGGCAACCGGGGAGCTGTTTTTT
CDR3aa: CSVGRATGELFF

v_gene: TRBV30
j_gene: TRBJ1-1
abundance: few
d_gene: -
CDR3nt: TGTGCCTGGGGACAGAACACTGAAGCTTTCTTT
CDR3aa: CAWGQNTEAFF

v_gene: TRBV29-1
j_gene: TRBJ2-2
abundance: -
d_gene: -
CDR3nt: TGCAGCGTTGATACGGGAGCGAACACCGGGGAGGTGTTTTTT
CDR3aa: CSVDTGANTGEVFF

v_gene: TRBV7-2
j_gene: TRBJ1-1
abundance: -
d_gene: -
CDR3nt: TGTGCCAGCAGGGGGACACCCAGGAGACTCACTGAAGCTTTCTTT
CDR3aa: CASRGTPRRLTEAFF

v_gene: TRBV10-2
j_gene: TRBJ1-2
abundance: -
d_gene: TRBD1
CDR3nt: TGCGCCAGCAGTGAGCCGGACAGGGCGACTGGCTACACCTTC
CDR3aa: CASSEPDRATGYTF

v_gene: TRBV2
j_gene: TRBJ2-7
abundance: -
d_gene: -
CDR3nt: TGTGCCAGCAGACAGGAGGCCATGCAGTACTTC
CDR3aa: CASRQEAMQYF

v_gene: TRBV20-1
j_gene: TRBJ2-7
abundance: many
d_gene: TRBD2
CDR3nt: TGCAGTGCCCGTGGGACTAGCGCTATCTACGAGCAGTACTTC
CDR3aa: CSARGTSAIYEQYF

v_gene: TRBV10-3
j_gene: TRBJ1-1
abundance: many
d_gene: -
CDR3nt: TGTGCCATCAATGGTCGATGGCAAACTGAAGCTTTCTTT
CDR3aa: CAINGRWQTEAFF

v_gene: TRBV10-3
j_gene: TRBJ1-4
abundance: -
d_gene: -
CDR3nt: TGTGCCATCAGGGACCTCGGGGATGAAAAACTGTTTTTT
CDR3aa: CAIRDLGDEKLFF

v_gene: TRBV29-1
j_gene: TRBJ1-2
abundance: few
d_gene: -
CDR3nt: TGCAGCGTTGAGTACCCCGGGACGGACTATGGCTACACCTTC
CDR3aa: CSVEYPGTDYGYTF

v_gene: TRBV19
j_gene: TRBJ1-1
abundance: few
d_gene: -
CDR3nt: TGTGCCACCATATCTGTTACTGAAGCTTTCTTT
CDR3aa: CATISVTEAFF

v_gene: TRBV11-2
j_gene: TRBJ1-2
abundance: many
d_gene: TRBD1
CDR3nt: TGTGCCAGCAGCCCCGGGACAGGGTTCTATGGCTACACCTTC
CDR3aa: CASSPGTGFYGYTF

v_gene: TRBV15
j_gene: TRBJ2-5
abundance: few
d_gene: TRBD2
CDR3nt: TGTGCCACCAGCGTAGAGCGGGGTCAAGAGACCCAGTACTTC
CDR3aa: CATSVERGQETQYF

v_gene: TRBV20-1
j_gene: TRBJ2-2
abundance: many
d_gene: -
CDR3nt: TGCAGTGCCCAAAAAACTGGACCTGTGAACACCGGGGAGCTGTTTTTT
CDR3aa: CSAQKTGPVNTGELFF

v_gene: TRBV28
j_gene: TRBJ1-5
abundance: -
d_gene: -
CDR3nt: TGTGCCAGCGTAGGGGCGGACAATCAGCCCCAGCATTTT
CDR3aa: CASVGADNQPQHF

v_gene: TRBV25-1
j_gene: TRBJ2-5
abundance: many
d_gene: -
CDR3nt: TGTGCCAGCAGTGATAGGGGGGCCCGGGAGACCCAGTACTTC
CDR3aa: CASSDRGARETQYF

v_gene: TRBV15
j_gene: TRBJ1-2
abundance: -
d_gene: -
CDR3nt: TGTGCCACCAGCAGAGATTCCGCGGACGGGAACTATGGCTACACCTTC
CDR3aa: CATSRDSADGNYGYTF

v_gene: TRBV7-9
j_gene: TRBJ1-1
abundance: -
d_gene: -
CDR3nt: TGTGCCAGCAGCCCCCCAACAGGGCGAGAATTCAACACTGAAGCTTTCTTT
CDR3aa: CASSPPTGREFNTEAFF

v_gene: TRBV9
j_gene: TRBJ2-7
abundance: -
d_gene: -
CDR3nt: TGTGCCAGCGGCGTAGGATCCACCAGCTCCTACGAGCAGTACTTC
CDR3aa: CASGVGSTSSYEQYF

v_gene: TRBV9
j_gene: TRBJ1-6
abundance: many
d_gene: -
CDR3nt: TGTGCCAGCAGCGTAGGAGGGGAAGGTTCACCCCTCCACTTT
CDR3aa: CASSVGGEGSPLHF

v_gene: TRBV19
j_gene: TRBJ2-7
abundance: many
d_gene: -
CDR3nt: TGTGCCAGTACCGCTGACGGCTACGAGCAGTACTTC
CDR3aa: CASTADGYEQYF

v_gene: TRBV24-1
j_gene: TRBJ2-2
abundance: -
d_gene: -
CDR3nt: TGTGCCACCAGTGGAGGCATGGGTTCCGGGGAGCTGTTTTTT
CDR3aa: CATSGGMGSGELFF

v_gene: TRBV7-8
j_gene: TRBJ1-6
abundance: many
d_gene: -
CDR3nt: TGTGCCAGCAGCTTAGCGAGGGACATCGAATCACCCCTCCACTTT
CDR3aa: CASSLARDIESPLHF

v_gene: TRBV7-9
j_gene: TRBJ2-7
abundance: -
d_gene: -
CDR3nt: TGTGCCAGCAGCTTAGTTGCAGAACAGTACGAGCAGTACTTC
CDR3aa: CASSLVAEQYEQYF